These T cell receptor beta chains were read from a single sample in a study of T cells in localized non-small cell lung cancer. Data came from immunoSEQ multiplex PCR; TCRdb stores just in-frame clones and leaves some out. The data show approximately 2,800 clones, 30% to 40% seen once. The sequencing used lung tumor tissue, collected before any cancer treatment. Receptor source: a female donor over 55 with stage II squamous cell lung carcinoma. The CDR3 runs from the conserved cysteine through the conserved F or W. D genes are given only for firm matches. Clone size is not always given. Where it is, it says once, few, many or a class for expanded clones.

few | TRBJ1-1 | TRBV11-3 | - | CASSLGTSKAEAFF | TGTGCCAGCAGCTTGGGGACCTCTAAAGCTGAAGCTTTCTTT
- | TRBJ2-2 | TRBV5-1 | - | CASSSGQPGGGELFF | TGCGCCAGCAGTTCTGGGCAACCCGGGGGCGGGGAGCTGTTTTTT
hyperexpanded | TRBJ2-1 | TRBV9 | TRBD2 | CASSVALAGGPIEQFF | TGTGCCAGCAGCGTAGCCCTAGCGGGGGGGCCCATTGAGCAGTTCTTC
few | TRBJ2-3 | TRBV9 | - | CASSVVVADTQYF | TGTGCCAGCAGCGTAGTGGTAGCAGATACGCAGTATTTT
- | TRBJ1-1 | TRBV11-3 | - | CASSPGDGRFTEAFF | TGTGCCAGCAGCCCGGGGGACGGCCGTTTCACTGAAGCTTTCTTT
few | TRBJ2-5 | TRBV7-5 | - | CASSYRVGAGMELGTQYF | TGTGCCAGCAGCTATCGGGTGGGAGCGGGGATGGAGTTAGGGACCCAGTACTTC
few | TRBJ2-2 | TRBV28 | TRBD1 | CASSWDRINTGELFF | TGTGCCAGCAGTTGGGACAGGATTAACACCGGGGAGCTGTTTTTT
- | TRBJ2-5 | TRBV19 | - | CASSSGDYFEETQYF | TGTGCCAGTAGTTCGGGAGACTACTTCGAAGAGACCCAGTACTTC
- | TRBJ2-7 | TRBV5-1 | - | CASSSGQSHGEQYF | TGCGCCAGCAGCTCCGGGCAGTCCCATGGGGAGCAGTACTTC
few | TRBJ1-1 | TRBV11-3 | TRBD1 | CASSPVRGSTEAFF | TGTGCCAGCAGCCCGGTCAGGGGGTCCACTGAAGCTTTCTTT
few | TRBJ2-7 | TRBV19 | - | CASSIEPDPSEQYF | TGTGCCAGTAGTATAGAACCGGACCCATCCGAGCAGTACTTC
- | TRBJ1-6 | TRBV6-8 | TRBD1 | CASSYSNRGASPLHF | TGTGCCAGCAGTTACTCTAACAGGGGGGCATCACCCCTCCACTTT
few | TRBJ2-7 | TRBV30 | TRBD1 | CAWDTGQGSAYEQYF | TGTGCCTGGGACACTGGACAGGGCTCGGCCTACGAGCAGTACTTC
- | TRBJ2-7 | TRBV6-8 | TRBD2 | CASSYSGEGEQYF | TGTGCCAGCAGTTACTCAGGGGAGGGCGAGCAGTACTTC
- | TRBJ2-7 | TRBV25-1 | TRBD1 | CASSDRDASYEQYF | TGTGCCAGCAGCGACAGGGACGCCAGCTACGAGCAGTACTTC
few | TRBJ1-2 | TRBV11-3 | - | CASSLGQGRYGYTF | TGTGCCAGCAGCTTAGGGCAGGGAAGATATGGCTACACCTTC
- | TRBJ2-3 | TRBV11-3 | - | CASSLFPALADTQYF | TGTGCCAGCAGCTTATTTCCGGCTCTCGCAGATACGCAGTATTTT
- | TRBJ2-1 | TRBV19 | TRBD2 | CASSIAVRGGHNEQFF | TGTGCCAGTAGTATAGCTGTCCGCGGGGGTCACAATGAGCAGTTCTTC
- | TRBJ2-3 | TRBV18 | TRBD2 | CASSLAGGDSGTDTQYF | TGTGCCAGCTCACTAGCGGGAGGCGACTCTGGCACAGATACGCAGTATTTT
few | TRBJ2-3 | TRBV10-2 | - | CAMRTGNTDTQYF | TGCGCCATGCGGACGGGAAACACAGATACGCAGTATTTT
- | TRBJ2-5 | TRBV7-6 | - | CASSLGRKSGLETQYF | TGTGCCAGCAGCTTAGGGAGGAAATCGGGGTTGGAGACCCAGTACTTC
few | TRBJ1-1 | TRBV2 | - | CASLEAGWDTEAFF | TGTGCCAGTCTAGAGGCGGGTTGGGACACTGAAGCTTTCTTT
- | TRBJ2-1 | TRBV30 | TRBD2 | CAWRPGTSGGSDEQFF | TGTGCCTGGAGACCTGGGACTAGCGGGGGGTCCGATGAGCAGTTCTTC
- | TRBJ1-1 | TRBV5-1 | TRBD1 | CASSWGDRDTEAFF | TGCGCCAGCAGCTGGGGTGACAGGGACACTGAAGCTTTCTTT
once | TRBJ1-4 | TRBV10-2 | - | CASSTNVGGINEKLFF | TGCGCCAGCAGTACCAATGTAGGGGGGATCAATGAAAAACTGTTTTTT
- | TRBJ1-5 | TRBV28 | - | CASSLRRGRGNQPQHF | TGTGCCAGCAGCTTAAGACGGGGAAGAGGCAATCAGCCCCAGCATTTT
- | TRBJ1-5 | TRBV30 | - | CAWRSQYDQPQHF | TGTGCCTGGAGAAGCCAGTACGATCAGCCCCAGCATTTT
- | TRBJ1-4 | TRBV10-2 | TRBD1 | CASSEPGQGAEKLFF | TGCGCCAGCAGTGAGCCCGGACAGGGGGCCGAAAAACTGTTTTTT
- | TRBJ2-7 | TRBV6-8 | - | CASSFLDSGYEQYF | TGTGCCAGCAGTTTTCTGGACAGTGGTTACGAGCAGTACTTC
- | TRBJ2-2 | TRBV19 | TRBD1 | CASSRGQGATGELFF | TGTGCCAGTAGTAGGGGACAGGGGGCCACCGGGGAGCTGTTTTTT
- | TRBJ2-6 | TRBV11-3 | - | CASSFGGSGANVLTF | TGTGCCAGCAGCTTCGGGGGCTCTGGGGCCAACGTCCTGACTTTC
large | TRBJ1-1 | TRBV6-8 | - | CASSYSAQGGTEAFF | TGTGCCAGCAGTTACTCGGCGCAAGGCGGAACTGAAGCTTTCTTT
- | TRBJ2-1 | TRBV19 | - | CASKVANEQFF | TGTGCCAGTAAGGTTGCGAACGAGCAGTTCTTC
- | TRBJ1-1 | TRBV6-8 | - | CASSYGMNTEAFF | TGTGCCAGCAGTTATGGCATGAACACTGAAGCTTTCTTT
few | TRBJ1-3 | TRBV30 | - | CAWDRSGGNTIYF | TGTGCCTGGGACAGGTCTGGGGGGAACACCATATATTTT
- | TRBJ2-1 | TRBV11-3 | - | CASSPGTTYNEQFF | TGTGCCAGCAGCCCCGGGACCACCTACAATGAGCAGTTCTTC
- | TRBJ1-4 | TRBV25-1 | - | CASSEAGSGEKLFF | TGTGCCAGCAGTGAAGCGGGATCAGGGGAAAAACTGTTTTTT
- | TRBJ1-1 | TRBV19 | - | CASSPGDQGSTEAFF | TGTGCCAGTAGCCCGGGGGACCAGGGTAGCACTGAAGCTTTCTTT
- | TRBJ1-5 | TRBV25-1 | - | CASSFTGSEGGNQPQHF | TGTGCCAGCAGTTTCACAGGAAGCGAAGGGGGAAACCAGCCCCAGCATTTT
- | TRBJ1-2 | TRBV29-1 | TRBD1 | CRVGGGGYGYTF | TGCAGGGTTGGAGGGGGCGGCTATGGCTACACCTTC
few | TRBJ2-3 | TRBV6-8 | TRBD2 | CASSLAGGITDTQYF | TGTGCCAGCAGTTTAGCGGGGGGAATCACAGATACGCAGTATTTT
few | TRBJ2-1 | TRBV11-3 | - | CASSFGGSDREQFF | TGTGCCAGCAGCTTTGGAGGGAGTGACCGTGAGCAGTTCTTC
once | TRBJ1-1 | TRBV14 | - | CASSQFGATGTEAFF | TGTGCCAGCAGCCAATTCGGGGCTACGGGCACTGAAGCTTTCTTT
once | TRBJ2-5 | TRBV29-1 | TRBD2 | CSVEDFTSGILQETQYF | TGCAGCGTTGAAGACTTTACTAGCGGCATACTACAAGAGACCCAGTACTTC
- | TRBJ1-2 | TRBV28 | - | CASSPTLNYGYTF | TGTGCCAGCAGTCCTACCCTTAACTATGGCTACACCTTC
once | TRBJ2-2 | TRBV30 | TRBD1 | CAWGGQANTGELFF | TGTGCCTGGGGGGGACAGGCGAACACCGGGGAGCTGTTTTTT
medium-sized | TRBJ1-4 | TRBV11-3 | - | CASSSEVYATNEKLFF | TGTGCCAGCAGCTCGGAAGTCTACGCAACTAATGAAAAACTGTTTTTT
few | TRBJ1-5 | TRBV29-1 | - | CSVAQGNQPQHF | TGCAGCGTTGCCCAGGGGAATCAGCCCCAGCATTTT
medium-sized | TRBJ2-1 | TRBV6-8 | - | CASKIRRGVTRNEQFF | TGTGCCAGCAAGATAAGGCGGGGTGTTACACGCAATGAGCAGTTCTTC
large | TRBJ1-5 | TRBV28 | - | CASSFPEESNQPQHF | TGTGCCAGCAGTTTCCCCGAGGAGAGCAATCAGCCCCAGCATTTT
- | TRBJ2-5 | TRBV14 | - | CASSQVGGETQYF | TGTGCCAGCAGCCAAGTAGGGGGAGAGACCCAGTACTTC